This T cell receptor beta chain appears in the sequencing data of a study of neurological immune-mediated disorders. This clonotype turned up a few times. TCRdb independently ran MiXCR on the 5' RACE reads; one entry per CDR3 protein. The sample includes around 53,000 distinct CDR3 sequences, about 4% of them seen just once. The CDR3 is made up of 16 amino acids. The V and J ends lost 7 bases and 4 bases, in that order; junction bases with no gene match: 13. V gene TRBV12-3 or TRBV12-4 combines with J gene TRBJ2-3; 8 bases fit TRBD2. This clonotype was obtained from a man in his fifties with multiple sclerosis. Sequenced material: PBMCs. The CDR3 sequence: CASNLVAGGFADTQYF. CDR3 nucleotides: TGTGCCAGCAACCTCGTCGCGGGGGGATTCGCAGATACGCAGTATTTT.